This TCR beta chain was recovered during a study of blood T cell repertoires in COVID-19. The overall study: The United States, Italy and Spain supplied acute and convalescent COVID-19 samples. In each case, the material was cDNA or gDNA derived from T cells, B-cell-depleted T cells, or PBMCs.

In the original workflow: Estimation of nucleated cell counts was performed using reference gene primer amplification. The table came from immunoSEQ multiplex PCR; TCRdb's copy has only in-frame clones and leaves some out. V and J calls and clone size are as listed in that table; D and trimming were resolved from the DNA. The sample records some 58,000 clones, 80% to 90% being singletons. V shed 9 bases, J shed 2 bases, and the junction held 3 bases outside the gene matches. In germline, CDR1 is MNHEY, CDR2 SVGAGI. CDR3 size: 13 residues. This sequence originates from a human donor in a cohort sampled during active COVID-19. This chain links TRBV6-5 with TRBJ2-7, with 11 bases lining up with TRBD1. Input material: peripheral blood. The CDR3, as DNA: TGTGCCAGTGGACAGGGGGCCACCTACGAGCAGTACTTC. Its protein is CASGQGATYEQYF.